This T cell receptor (beta chain) is drawn from a study of T cells in Graves' hyperthyroidism and ophthalmopathy. Amplified TCR beta CDR3 regions came from RNA transcripts. A set of HTBI primers served as the primers for a first-round RT-PCR of the TCR CDR3. TCRdb re-derived calls from the multiplex PCR reads in MiXCR, one entry per CDR3 protein. Here the sample spans about 550,000 distinct CDR3 sequences, around 21% being singletons. This clonotype was observed many times. Per germline, CDR1 MDHEN and CDR2 SYDVKM. V dropped 1 base and J dropped 4 bases, with 23 bases sitting between them. The CDR3 has 19 residues.

Input material: blood. The TCR was taken from a man younger than 30 with Graves' hyperthyroidism. V usage is TRBV28 and J usage is TRBJ1-5; D ambiguous. This CDR3 is CASSLFLLRKGPQNQPQHF. CDR3 nucleotides: TGTGCCAGCAGTTTATTCTTGTTGCGGAAAGGGCCCCAAAATCAGCCCCAGCATTTT.